This T cell receptor (beta chain) was retrieved from a study of blood T cell repertoires in COVID-19. Study background: Collection of acute and convalescent COVID-19 samples took place in the United States, Italy and Spain. PBMCs, B-cell-depleted T cells, or T cells provided the cDNA or gDNA that made up the material.

The data were produced by immunoSEQ multiplex PCR, yet TCRdb's version contains in-frame clones alone and is incomplete. The profile shows under 250,000 clones, roughly 80% of them singletons. The V gene's germline CDR1 is MGHRA and CDR2 YSYEKL. CDR3 length equals 16 residues. J lost 2 bases, V lost 3 bases, and 5 bases had no gene match. Sample: peripheral blood. The clonotype comes from a woman in her sixties or seventies with acute or convalescent COVID-19. This chain connects TRBV4-1 to TRBJ1-4; TRBD1 matches at 8 bases. The CDR3 region is CASSHGQGYTNEKLFF. The CDR3 DNA is TGCGCCAGCAGCCACGGACAGGGTTATACTAATGAAAAACTGTTTTTT.